The 22 T cell receptor beta chains reported below all come from one sample, sequenced in a study of T cells after yellow fever vaccination. Each CDR3 protein gets one entry after TCRdb re-called the 5' RACE reads with MiXCR. Of about 320,000 distinct CDR3 sequences in the sample, approximately 12% were seen once. The sample here was CD4+ T cells sorted from PBMCs, taken 45 days after the yellow fever booster vaccination. Receptors originate from a man aged 18 to 29 who received the YFV17D yellow fever vaccine.

The table lists this clonotype with many counts. The V and J genes are TRBV7-2 and TRBJ1-2, with 10 bases that match TRBD1. V was pared by 3 bases and J by 1 base, with 5 bases of the junction left unmatched. This CDR3 comprises 16 residues. Looked up from germline, CDR1 is SGHTA and CDR2 is FQGNSA. DNA of the CDR3: TGTGCCAGCAGCTTGGGACAGGGGACAATTAACTATGGCTACACCTTC. Protein product: CASSLGQGTINYGYTF.

This clonotype was seen ten or more times. The rearrangement links TRBV18 to TRBJ2-3, with D unclear. Per the germline V gene, CDR1 is KGHSH and CDR2 is LQKENI. The CDR3 is 13 amino acids. The ends were cut back, 0 bases at V and 6 bases at J, with 7 bases in the middle. The DNA of the CDR3 is TGTGCCAGCTCACCACCAGGGCTGGATACGCAGTATTTT. Translation gives CASSPPGLDTQYF.

This chain connects TRBV6-2 or TRBV6-3 to TRBJ2-1, with no clear D. The germline V gene encodes CDR1 MNHEY and CDR2 SVGEGT. Trimming stripped 6 bases from V and 5 bases from J, with 8 bases between. There are 12 residues in the CDR3. Written as DNA, the CDR3 is TGTGCCAGCAGCCCTCTCCACAATGAGCAGTTCTTC. This sequence encodes CASSPLHNEQFF.

This chain uses TRBV20-1 with TRBJ2-3; perhaps TRBD2 as D (5 bases). The germline V and J ends were trimmed by 2 bases and 0 bases, with 12 bases remaining between them. CDR1 is DFQATT and CDR2 is SNEGSKA in the germline V gene (reference sequence). The CDR3 spans 15 residues. CDR3 coding DNA: TGCAGTGCTAGATTGGACGGGGTCAGCACAGATACGCAGTATTTT. This codes for CSARLDGVSTDTQYF.

This chain links TRBV10-1 with TRBJ2-7, with TRBD1 matching 7 bases. CDR3 length: 13 amino acids. V lost 4 bases, J lost 6 bases, and 6 bases stayed unmatched. Germline CDR1 reads WNHNN; CDR2 reads SYGVQD (reference sequence). CDR3 coding DNA: TGCGCCAGCAGTGGTCCAGGGGGTAGCGAGCAGTACTTC. Amino acid sequence: CASSGPGGSEQYF.

This clonotype was seen more than once but under ten times. V usage is TRBV2 and J usage is TRBJ2-3; 9 bases match TRBD2. The V gene's germline CDR1 is SNHLY and CDR2 FYNNEI. CDR3 length: 15 residues. Trimming at V came to 2 bases and at J to 5 bases, leaving 5 bases not matched to a gene. The CDR3 nucleotides read TGTGCCAGCAGTGAACGCGGGGGGGGAGTAGATACGCAGTATTTT. It specifies CASSERGGGVDTQYF.

This clonotype has a count of ten or more. The chain has TRBV10-2 and TRBJ2-7; TRBD2 matches 12 bases. CDR3 size: 14 residues. CDR1 and CDR2 (germline): WSHSY, SAAADI. V lost 5 bases and J lost 8; bases outside the gene matches: 7. The CDR3 DNA reads TGCGCCAGCAGTCTGACTAGCGGGAGCTATAAGCAGTACGTC. It encodes CASSLTSGSYKQYV.

This sequence joins TRBV4-3 and TRBJ1-4; maybe TRBD1 (5 bases). Trimming took off 3 bases at V and 7 bases at J, with 12 bases between the two ends. The length of the CDR3 is 14 residues. CDR1 and CDR2 (germline): LGHNA, YSLEER. The CDR3 sequence is CASSHGTLSEKLFF. The CDR3 DNA follows: TGCGCCAGCAGCCACGGGACGCTGAGTGAAAAACTGTTTTTT.

The table lists this clonotype with a few counts. J is TRBJ1-1 and V is TRBV20-1; maybe TRBD1 (6 bases). The germline gives CDR1 DFQATT, CDR2 SNEGSKA (reference sequence). CDR3 size: 15 residues. With 0 bases removed from V and 4 bases from J, the gap between germline ends came to 15 bases. The CDR3 DNA follows: TGCAGTGCTAGAGACAAAACTACAGGGAGCACTGAAGCTTTCTTT. It codes for CSARDKTTGSTEAFF.

In this sample, this clonotype turned up a few times. The chain employs TRBV6-5 and TRBJ2-5; TRBD2 matches at 7 bases. CDR3 size: 14 residues. The germline CDR1 and CDR2 sequences are MNHEY and SVGAGI. V lost 4 bases, J lost 5 bases, and 7 bases stayed unmatched. CDR3 coding DNA: TGTGCCAGCAGTTCGGGACGGGGGGTCGAGACCCAGTACTTC. Amino acids: CASSSGRGVETQYF.

This clonotype was detected a few times. This sequence joins TRBV7-3 and TRBJ2-3, with unresolved D. The CDR3 consists of 13 residues. Per germline, CDR1 SGHTA and CDR2 FQGTGA. Between the trimmed V and J ends, which lost 3 bases and 2 bases, there was a span of 6 bases. The CDR3 sequence is CASSFSDTDTQYF. The CDR3 DNA follows: TGTGCCAGCAGCTTCTCCGACACAGATACGCAGTATTTT. Drawing the rest from reference TRBV7-3 and TRBJ2-3, the complete variable domain is GAGVSQTPSNKVTEKGKYVELRCDPISGHTALYWYRQSLGQGPEFLIYFQGTGAADDSGLPNDRFFAVRPEGSVSTLKIQRTERGDSAVYLCASSFSDTDTQYFGPGTRLTVL.

This clonotype appeared many times. Written as DNA, the CDR3 is TGTGCCAGCAGCTTAGTCGGGGCAGCCAAGGGCCCAGATACGCAGTATTTT. Translation: CASSLVGAAKGPDTQYF. This chain uses TRBV7-9 with TRBJ2-3, with D perhaps assigned TRBD1 or TRBD2 (5 bases each). The CDR3 totals 17 residues. Germline loops: CDR1 SEHNR, CDR2 FQNEAQ (reference sequence). Trimming pared 1 base from V and 4 bases from J, leaving 18 bases between.

This clonotype occurred a few times. The J gene is TRBJ2-1, the V gene TRBV29-1, with 10 bases that match TRBD1. The V gene's germline CDR1 is SQVTM and CDR2 ANQGSEA. CDR3 length: 14 amino acids. V shed 3 bases and J 8 bases; nucleotides not matched to a gene: 7. This chain's CDR3 is CSVERDRGFHEQFF. The CDR3 DNA reads as TGCAGCGTTGAGCGGGACAGGGGTTTTCATGAGCAGTTCTTC.

J is TRBJ2-3 and V is TRBV5-1; TRBD1 is a possible D gene (6 bases). Germline CDR1 is SGHRS and CDR2 is YFSETQ. The CDR3 runs 15 residues. Deletions cut 7 bases from V and 0 bases from J, with 15 bases between. The CDR3 region is CASLGQPSSTDTQYF. The CDR3, as DNA: TGCGCCAGCTTAGGACAGCCTTCTAGCACAGATACGCAGTATTTT.

The sample holds a few counts of this clonotype. The rearrangement links TRBV7-2 to TRBJ1-4; D is perhaps TRBD1 (6 bases). CDR1 and CDR2 (germline): SGHTA, FQGNSA. The CDR3 has 14 residues. CDR3 sequence: CASTTGQRSEKLFF. CDR3 sequence (DNA): TGTGCTAGTACAACGGGACAAAGGAGTGAAAAACTGTTTTTT.

The genes are TRBV11-2 and TRBJ2-1, with a weak D call TRBD2 (5 bases). The length of the CDR3 is 15 residues. V gave up 4 bases and J gave up 4 bases, with 14 bases separating them. Germline CDR1 reads SGHAT; CDR2 reads FQNNGV. The CDR3 spells CASSYRGRIYNEQFF. In DNA form, the CDR3 reads TGTGCCAGCAGCTATAGAGGGCGAATATACAATGAGCAGTTCTTC. The variable domain in full, with the rest retrieved from reference TRBV11-2 and TRBJ2-1, is EAGVAQSPRYKIIEKRQSVAFWCNPISGHATLYWYQQILGQGPKLLIQFQNNGVVDDSQLPKDRFSAERLKGVDSTLKIQPAKLEDSAVYLCASSYRGRIYNEQFFGPGTRLTVL.

The gene calls are TRBV2 and TRBJ2-1, with TRBD2 identical over 11 bases. The CDR3 contains 16 residues. Looked up from germline, CDR1 is SNHLY and CDR2 is FYNNEI. V shed 6 bases, J shed 6 bases, and the junction held 10 bases outside the gene matches. The CDR3: CASRMNLAGGLNEQFF. CDR3 nucleotide sequence: TGTGCCAGCAGAATGAACCTAGCGGGGGGCCTCAATGAGCAGTTCTTC.

This clonotype has just a few counts. At one boundary the junction diverges from the germline segment, which might be a read error. V is TRBV20-1 and J is TRBJ1-3, with D unclear. The CDR3 is 14 amino acids. The germline V gene has CDR1 DFQATT and CDR2 SNEGSKA (reference sequence). The CDR3 spells CSARGFGSGNTIYF. The CDR3, as DNA: TGCAGTGCAAGAGGCTTTGGCTCTGGAAACACCATATATTTT.

This clonotype was observed a handful of times. In nucleotides, the CDR3 is TGTGCCAGCAGCCCGGGACAGGGCCTAAAACTGTTTTTT. It specifies CASSPGQGLKLFF. The rearrangement links TRBV7-2 to TRBJ1-4; 9 bases agree with TRBD1. The CDR3 length is 13 residues. Germline V gene sequence: CDR1 SGHTA, CDR2 FQGNSA. The J segment lost 10 bases and the V segment lost 5 bases, leaving 5 bases of the junction unmatched.

The chain has TRBV7-2 and TRBJ2-5; D is undetermined. The CDR3 loop spans 14 amino acids. V lost 5 bases to trimming and J lost 5 bases, with 15 bases between them. From germline, CDR1 is SGHTA and CDR2 FQGNSA. CDR3 in DNA: TGTGCCAGCAGCCCAACTTCTCCGTGGGAGACCCAGTACTTC. Protein product: CASSPTSPWETQYF.

The chain couples TRBV5-1 to TRBJ1-1; 8 bases agree with TRBD1. The junction had 7 bases not matched to a gene; V was cut back by 2 bases and J by 7 bases. The CDR3 totals 14 residues. Germline assignment: CDR1 SGHRS and CDR2 YFSETQ. The CDR3 coding sequence is TGCGCCAGCAGCTTCGGACAGGGTGGTAATGAAGCTTTCTTT. It is translated as CASSFGQGGNEAFF.

This clonotype has more than one count but fewer than ten. The DNA is omitted, as the CDR3 cannot be located on it reliably, and the CDR3 follows TCRdb's listing. J is TRBJ2-7 and V is TRBV21-1; no check of the table's D call, TRBD2, against the DNA was made. TRBV21-1 is assigned pseudogene status. The CDR3 extends over 21 residues, inclusive of both ends. CDR3: CASSKALWASGACIYSYEQYV.